This T cell receptor (beta chain) originates from a study of CD8 T cells in ankylosing spondylitis. Study-level findings and limits: Clones linked to disease were reported to show significant enrichment in matched ankylosing spondylitis synovial fluid. Blood of patients with ankylosing spondylitis appeared to be characterized by a TCR beta motif of several highly homologous variants. Those disease-linked clones were CD8+; they were also relatively rare in peripheral blood.

Preparation of TCR beta libraries was done by quantitative 5'-RACE with molecular barcodes. MiXCR, run by TCRdb on the 5' RACE reads, gives a single entry per CDR3 protein. The sample records under 300,000 distinct CDR3 sequences, about 10% being singletons. The CDR3 totals 14 residues. Germline CDR1 is MGHRA and CDR2 is YSYEKL. The V and J ends lost 5 bases and 2 bases respectively, with 13 bases between them. Note on this clonotype: Its antigen is undetermined.

This TCR was sampled from a male donor with ankylosing spondylitis or in good health (not recorded which). The sample taken for sequencing was blood, either unsorted or a sorted T cell fraction (not recorded which). This chain joins TRBV4-1 and TRBJ2-7, with D perhaps matching TRBD1 or TRBD2 (5 bases each). The DNA for the CDR3 is TGCGCCAGCAGCTCCCTCTGGGGGACCTACGAGCAGTACTTC. Translating it yields CASSSLWGTYEQYF.